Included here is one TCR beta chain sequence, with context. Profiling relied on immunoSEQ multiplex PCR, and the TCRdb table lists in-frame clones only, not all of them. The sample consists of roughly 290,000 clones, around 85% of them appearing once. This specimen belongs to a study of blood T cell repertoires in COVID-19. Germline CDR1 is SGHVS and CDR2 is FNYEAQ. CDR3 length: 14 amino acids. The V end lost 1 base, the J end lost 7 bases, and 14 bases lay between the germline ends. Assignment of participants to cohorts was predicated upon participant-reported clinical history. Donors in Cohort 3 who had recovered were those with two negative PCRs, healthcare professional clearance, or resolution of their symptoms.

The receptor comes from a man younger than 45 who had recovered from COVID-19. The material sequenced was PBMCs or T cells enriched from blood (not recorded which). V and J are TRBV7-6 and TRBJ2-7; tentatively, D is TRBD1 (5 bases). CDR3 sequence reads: CASSLVPGPREQYF. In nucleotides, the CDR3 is TGTGCCAGCAGCTTAGTTCCAGGGCCCCGAGAGCAGTACTTC.